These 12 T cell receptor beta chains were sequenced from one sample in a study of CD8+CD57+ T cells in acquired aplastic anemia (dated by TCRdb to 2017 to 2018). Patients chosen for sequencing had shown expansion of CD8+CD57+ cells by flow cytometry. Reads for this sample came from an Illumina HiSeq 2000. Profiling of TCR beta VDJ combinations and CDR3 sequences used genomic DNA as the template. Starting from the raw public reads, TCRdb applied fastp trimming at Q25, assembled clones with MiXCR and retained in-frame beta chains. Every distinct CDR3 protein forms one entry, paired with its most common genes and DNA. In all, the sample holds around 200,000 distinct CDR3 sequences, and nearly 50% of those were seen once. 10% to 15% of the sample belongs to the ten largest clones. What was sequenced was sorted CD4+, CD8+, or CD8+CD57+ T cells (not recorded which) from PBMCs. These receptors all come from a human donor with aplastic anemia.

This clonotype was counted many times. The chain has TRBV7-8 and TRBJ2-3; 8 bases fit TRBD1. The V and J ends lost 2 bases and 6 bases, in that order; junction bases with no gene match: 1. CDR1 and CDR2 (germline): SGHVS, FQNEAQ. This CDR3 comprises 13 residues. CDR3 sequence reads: CASSLRQGDTQYF. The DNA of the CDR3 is TGTGCCAGCAGCTTACGACAGGGGGATACGCAGTATTTT.

This CDR3 reads CASSQEQFF. The CDR3 DNA reads TGTGCCAGCAGCCAAGAGCAGTTCTTC. The rearrangement links TRBV14 to TRBJ2-1; no definite D call. Trimming pared 0 bases from V and 12 bases from J, leaving 0 bases between. The CDR3 sequence is 9 residues long. Germline V gene sequence: CDR1 SGHDN, CDR2 FVKESK.

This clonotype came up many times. The CDR3 spells CASSWGRQDYNEQFF. CDR3 bases: TGTGCCAGCAGCTGGGGTCGACAAGATTACAATGAGCAGTTCTTC. The rearrangement links TRBV11-2 to TRBJ2-1; D gene uncertain. The V and J ends lost 4 bases and 4 bases respectively, with 14 bases between them. This CDR3 contains 15 residues. Germline CDR1 SGHAT, CDR2 FQNNGV.

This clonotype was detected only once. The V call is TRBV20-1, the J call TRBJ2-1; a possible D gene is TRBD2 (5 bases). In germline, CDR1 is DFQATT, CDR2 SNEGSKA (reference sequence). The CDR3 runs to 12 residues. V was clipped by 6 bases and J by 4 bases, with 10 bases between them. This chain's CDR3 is CSAIGLYNEQFF. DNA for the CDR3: TGCAGTGCGATCGGACTGTACAATGAGCAGTTCTTC.

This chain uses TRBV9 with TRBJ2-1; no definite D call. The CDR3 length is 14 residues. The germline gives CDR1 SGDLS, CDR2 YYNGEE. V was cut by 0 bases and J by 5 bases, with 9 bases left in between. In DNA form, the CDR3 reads TGTGCCAGCAGCGTAGCATCCGCCCACAATGAGCAGTTCTTC. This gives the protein CASSVASAHNEQFF.

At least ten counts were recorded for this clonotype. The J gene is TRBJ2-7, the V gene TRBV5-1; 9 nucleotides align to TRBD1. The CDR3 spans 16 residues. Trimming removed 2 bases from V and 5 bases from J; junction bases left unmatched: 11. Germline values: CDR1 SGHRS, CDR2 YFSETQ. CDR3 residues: CASSLNPGTGQNEQYF. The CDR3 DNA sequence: TGCGCCAGCAGCTTAAATCCCGGGACAGGGCAGAACGAGCAGTACTTC.

In DNA form, the CDR3 reads TGTGCCACCAGTGATTCGAAGGACAGGGGGAGGACGGAGACCCAGTACTTC. It specifies CATSDSKDRGRTETQYF. The rearrangement links TRBV24-1 to TRBJ2-5; 10 bases align to TRBD1. Trimming at V came to 2 bases and at J to 5 bases, leaving 10 bases not matched to a gene. The CDR3 has 17 residues. Germline CDR1 and CDR2: KGHDR and SFDVKD.

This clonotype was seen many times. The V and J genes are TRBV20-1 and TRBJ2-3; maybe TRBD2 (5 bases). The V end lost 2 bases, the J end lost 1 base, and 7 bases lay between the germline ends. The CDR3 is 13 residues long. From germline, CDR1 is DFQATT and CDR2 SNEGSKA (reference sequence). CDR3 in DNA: TGCAGTGCTAGATCCGGGGGCACAGATACGCAGTATTTT. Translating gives CSARSGGTDTQYF.

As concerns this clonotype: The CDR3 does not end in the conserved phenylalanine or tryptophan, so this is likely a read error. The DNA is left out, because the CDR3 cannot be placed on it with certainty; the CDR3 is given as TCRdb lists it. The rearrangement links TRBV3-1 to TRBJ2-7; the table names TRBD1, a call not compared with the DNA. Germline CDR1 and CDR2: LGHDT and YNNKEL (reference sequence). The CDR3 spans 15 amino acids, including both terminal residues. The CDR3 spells CASSQDIRGLSSRTS.

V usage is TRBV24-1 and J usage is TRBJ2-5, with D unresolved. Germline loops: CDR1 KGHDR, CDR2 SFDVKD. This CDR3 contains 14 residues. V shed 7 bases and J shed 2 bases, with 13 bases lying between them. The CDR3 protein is CATRALLGQETQYF. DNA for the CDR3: TGTGCCACCAGGGCATTACTGGGACAAGAGACCCAGTACTTC.

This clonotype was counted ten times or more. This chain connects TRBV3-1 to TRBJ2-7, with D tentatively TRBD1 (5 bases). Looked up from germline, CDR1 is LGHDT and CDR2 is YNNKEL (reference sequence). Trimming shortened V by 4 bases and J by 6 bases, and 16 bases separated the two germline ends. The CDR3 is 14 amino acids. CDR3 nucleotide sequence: TGTGCCAGCAGCCGGGGCCGTCAGGGCCGCGAGCAGTACTTC. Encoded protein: CASSRGRQGREQYF.

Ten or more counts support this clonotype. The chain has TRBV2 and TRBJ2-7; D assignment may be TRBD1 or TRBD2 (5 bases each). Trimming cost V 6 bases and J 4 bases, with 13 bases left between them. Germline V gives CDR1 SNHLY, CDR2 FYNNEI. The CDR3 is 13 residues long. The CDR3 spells CASRLLGAYEQYF. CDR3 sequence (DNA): TGTGCCAGCAGGCTCCTCGGGGCTTACGAGCAGTACTTC.